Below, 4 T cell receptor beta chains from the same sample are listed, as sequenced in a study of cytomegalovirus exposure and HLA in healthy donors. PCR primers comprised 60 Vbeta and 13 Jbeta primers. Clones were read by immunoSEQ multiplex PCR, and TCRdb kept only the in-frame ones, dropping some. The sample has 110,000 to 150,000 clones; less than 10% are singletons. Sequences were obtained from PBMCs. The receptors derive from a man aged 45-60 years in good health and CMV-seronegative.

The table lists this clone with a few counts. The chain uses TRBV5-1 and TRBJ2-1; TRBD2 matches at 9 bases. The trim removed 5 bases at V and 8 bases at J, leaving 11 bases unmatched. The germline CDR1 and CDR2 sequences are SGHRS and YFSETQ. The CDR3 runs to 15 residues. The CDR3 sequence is CASSPSGIAGDEQFF. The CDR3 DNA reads TGCGCCAGCAGTCCTAGCGGGATCGCAGGCGATGAGCAGTTCTTC.

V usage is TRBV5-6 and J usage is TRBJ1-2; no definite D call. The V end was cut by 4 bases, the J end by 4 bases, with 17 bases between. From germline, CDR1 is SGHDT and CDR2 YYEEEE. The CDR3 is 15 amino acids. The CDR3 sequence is CASSLYSVRVYGYTF. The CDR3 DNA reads TGTGCCAGCAGCCTGTATTCGGTGCGAGTCTATGGCTACACCTTC. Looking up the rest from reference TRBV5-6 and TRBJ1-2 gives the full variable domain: DAGVTQSPTHLIKTRGQQVTLRCSPKSGHDTVSWYQQALGQGPQFIFQYYEEEERQRGNFPDRFSGHQFPNYSSELNVNALLLGDSALYLCASSLYSVRVYGYTFGSGTRLTVV.

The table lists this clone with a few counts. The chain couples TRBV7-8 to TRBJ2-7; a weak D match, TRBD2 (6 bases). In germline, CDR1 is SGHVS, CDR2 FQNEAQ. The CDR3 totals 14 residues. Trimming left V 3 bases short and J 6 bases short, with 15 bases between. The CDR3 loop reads CASSFWGETGEQYF. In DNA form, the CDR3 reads TGTGCCAGCAGCTTCTGGGGGGAGACGGGCGAGCAGTACTTC.

CDR3 in DNA: TGTGCCAGCAGTTCCGACAGGTCCCACGAGCAGTACTTC. This encodes CASSSDRSHEQYF. V gene TRBV27 combines with J gene TRBJ2-7, with a tentative D call TRBD1 (6 bases). Trimming removed 4 bases at V and 5 bases at J, with 12 bases between. Germline CDR1 is MNHEY and CDR2 is SMNVEV (reference sequence). The CDR3 extends over 13 amino acids.